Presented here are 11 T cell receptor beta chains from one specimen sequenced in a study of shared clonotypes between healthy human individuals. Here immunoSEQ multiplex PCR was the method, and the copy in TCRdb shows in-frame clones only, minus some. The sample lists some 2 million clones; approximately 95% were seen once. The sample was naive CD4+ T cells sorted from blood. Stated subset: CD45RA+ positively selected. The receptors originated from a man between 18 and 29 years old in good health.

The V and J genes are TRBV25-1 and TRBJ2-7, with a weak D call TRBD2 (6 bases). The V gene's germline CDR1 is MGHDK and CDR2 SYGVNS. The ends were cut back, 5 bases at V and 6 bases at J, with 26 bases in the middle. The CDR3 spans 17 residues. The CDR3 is CASSPSYGLASSGEQYF. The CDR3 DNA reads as TGTGCCAGCAGTCCTTCCTACGGTCTAGCGTCATCGGGCGAGCAGTACTTC.

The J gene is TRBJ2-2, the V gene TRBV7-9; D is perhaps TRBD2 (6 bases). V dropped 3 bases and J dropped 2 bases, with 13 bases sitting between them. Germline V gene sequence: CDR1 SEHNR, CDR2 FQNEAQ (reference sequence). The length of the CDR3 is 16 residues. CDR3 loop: CASSFDRGTNTGELFF. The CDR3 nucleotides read TGTGCCAGCAGCTTCGACCGGGGGACCAACACCGGGGAGCTGTTTTTT.

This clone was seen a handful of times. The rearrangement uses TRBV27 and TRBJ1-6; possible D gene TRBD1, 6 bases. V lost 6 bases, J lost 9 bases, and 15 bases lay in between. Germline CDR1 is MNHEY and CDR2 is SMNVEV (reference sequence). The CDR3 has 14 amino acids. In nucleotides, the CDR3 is TGTGCCAGCAGGTCACAGGGAAGAATTTCACCCCTCCACTTT. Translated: CASRSQGRISPLHF.

The CDR3 loop is CAWTHWGSNYGYTF. DNA for the CDR3: TGTGCCTGGACCCATTGGGGGAGTAACTATGGCTACACCTTC. The chain links TRBV30 to TRBJ1-2; D is possibly TRBD1 (5 bases). From germline, CDR1 is GTSNPN and CDR2 SVGIG (reference sequence). The CDR3 has 14 amino acids. V shed 4 bases and J shed 1 base, with 13 bases lying between them.

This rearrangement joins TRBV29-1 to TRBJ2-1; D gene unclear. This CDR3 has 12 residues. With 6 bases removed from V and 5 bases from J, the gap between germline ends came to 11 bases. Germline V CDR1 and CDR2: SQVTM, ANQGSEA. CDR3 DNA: TGCAGCGTGCGAAGGGCGGACAATGAGCAGTTCTTC. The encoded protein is CSVRRADNEQFF.

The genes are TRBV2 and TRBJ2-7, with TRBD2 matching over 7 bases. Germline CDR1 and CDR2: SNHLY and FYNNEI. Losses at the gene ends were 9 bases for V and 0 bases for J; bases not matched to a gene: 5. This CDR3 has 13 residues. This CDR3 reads CASSPGGSYEQYF. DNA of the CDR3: TGTGCCAGTTCGCCGGGGGGCTCCTACGAGCAGTACTTC.

The CDR3 region has the DNA TGTGCCAGCAGCTTAGTTGGTGGGAAGGGCACCGGGGAGCTGTTTTTT. This encodes CASSLVGGKGTGELFF. J is TRBJ2-2 and V is TRBV11-2; D gene unclear. CDR1 is SGHAT and CDR2 is FQNNGV in the germline V gene. The V end lost 1 base, the J end lost 4 bases, and 13 bases lay between the germline ends. The CDR3 is made up of 16 amino acids.

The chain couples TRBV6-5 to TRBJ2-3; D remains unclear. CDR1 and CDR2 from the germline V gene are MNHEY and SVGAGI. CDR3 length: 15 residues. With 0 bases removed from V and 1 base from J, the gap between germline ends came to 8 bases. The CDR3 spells CASSYSNLRTDTQYF. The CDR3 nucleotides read TGTGCCAGCAGTTACTCGAATCTGCGCACAGATACGCAGTATTTT.

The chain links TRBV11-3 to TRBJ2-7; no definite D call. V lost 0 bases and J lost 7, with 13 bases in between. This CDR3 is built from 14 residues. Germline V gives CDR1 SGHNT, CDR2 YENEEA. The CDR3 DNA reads TGTGCCAGCAGCTTAGATAGGCAAGCTCGGGAGCAGTACTTC. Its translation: CASSLDRQAREQYF.

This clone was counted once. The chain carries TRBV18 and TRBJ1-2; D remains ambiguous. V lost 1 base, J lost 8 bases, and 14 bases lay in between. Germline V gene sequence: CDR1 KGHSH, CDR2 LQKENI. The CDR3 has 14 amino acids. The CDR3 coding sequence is TGTGCCAGCTCACCACAGACTCCAGAGGAGGGCTACACCTTC. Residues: CASSPQTPEEGYTF.

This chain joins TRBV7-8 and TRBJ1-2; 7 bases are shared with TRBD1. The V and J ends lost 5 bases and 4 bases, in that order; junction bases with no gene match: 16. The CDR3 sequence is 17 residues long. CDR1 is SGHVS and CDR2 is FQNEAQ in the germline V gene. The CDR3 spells CASSGAYRDSLFYGYTF. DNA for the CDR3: TGTGCCAGCAGCGGCGCCTACCGGGACAGTTTATTCTATGGCTACACCTTC.